The next 22 T cell receptor beta chains were all read from a single sample in a study of T cells after yellow fever vaccination. One entry per CDR3 protein results from TCRdb running MiXCR on the 5' RACE reads. The sample lists approximately 510,000 distinct CDR3 sequences, 21% occurring once. The material sequenced was PBMCs, taken less than 25 days after the first yellow fever vaccination. The receptors stem from a man between 18 and 29 years old who received the YFV17D yellow fever vaccine.

In the case of this clonotype: The junction departs from the called germline gene at one end, perhaps through a read error. The V gene is TRBV12-3 or TRBV12-4, the J gene TRBJ2-1, with D perhaps matching TRBD1 or TRBD2 (5 bases each). The CDR3 contains 16 residues. CDR3 loop: CASSFRGAKAYNEQFF. The CDR3 DNA sequence: TGTGCCAGCAGTTTCCGAGGGGCCAAGGCCTATAATGAGCAGTTCTTC.

CDR3 bases: TGCAGCGTTGGTGACAGGGGGCACGATGGCTACACCTTC. Protein sequence: CSVGDRGHDGYTF. The V gene is TRBV29-1, the J gene TRBJ1-2; TRBD1 aligns across 10 bases. This CDR3 contains 13 residues. V trimming: 4 bases; J trimming: 6 bases; junction bases outside the gene matches: 5. Per the germline V gene, CDR1 is SQVTM and CDR2 is ANQGSEA.

The chain employs TRBV6-5 and TRBJ1-2; D might be TRBD1 (6 bases). The V gene lost 1 base and the J gene lost 6 bases, with 18 bases spanning the gap. This CDR3 spans 16 amino acids. Germline V gene lookup returns CDR1 MNHEY and CDR2 SVGAGI. The CDR3 sequence is CASSYYSTGAQDGYTF. In nucleotides, the CDR3 is TGTGCCAGCAGTTACTATTCGACGGGGGCGCAGGATGGCTACACCTTC.

The table lists this clonotype with a few counts. The gene calls are TRBV15 and TRBJ2-3; D is unclear. V was trimmed by 0 bases and J by 1 base, leaving 11 bases between them. There are 16 residues in the CDR3. Germline values: CDR1 LNHNV, CDR2 YYDKDF (reference sequence). The CDR3: CATSRDASRGTDTQYF. The CDR3 region has the DNA TGTGCCACCAGCAGAGATGCCAGCCGGGGCACAGATACGCAGTATTTT.

In its sample, this clonotype was seen a few times. This chain joins TRBV4-3 and TRBJ1-1; the D is unclear. This CDR3 is built from 17 residues. V was cut by 0 bases and J by 6 bases, with 20 bases left in between. CDR1 is LGHNA and CDR2 is YSLEER in the germline V gene. The CDR3 spells CASSQEGVILGKSEAFF. The CDR3 DNA reads as TGCGCCAGCAGCCAAGAAGGAGTCATTTTGGGTAAATCTGAAGCTTTCTTT.

This chain uses TRBV20-1 with TRBJ2-1; the match to TRBD2 covers 10 bases. V was clipped by 4 bases and J by 13 bases; unmatched bases: 7. Germline CDR1 DFQATT, CDR2 SNEGSKA (reference sequence). This CDR3 spans 12 amino acids. CDR3 sequence (DNA): TGCAGTGCTAAAGGACTAGCGGTTGTTCAGTTCTTC. It specifies CSAKGLAVVQFF.

Only a few counts were recorded for this clonotype. The CDR3 loop is CASSYDRLVENTGELFF. The CDR3 nucleotides read TGTGCCAGCAGCTACGACAGGCTCGTTGAGAACACCGGGGAGCTGTTTTTT. The chain carries TRBV7-9 and TRBJ2-2; a possible D gene is TRBD1 (6 bases). The length of the CDR3 is 17 residues. Looked up from germline, CDR1 is SEHNR and CDR2 is FQNEAQ (reference sequence). V lost 4 bases and J lost 1, with 16 bases in between. The full variable domain, completed using reference TRBV7-9 and TRBJ2-2, is DTGVSQNPRHKITKRGQNVTFRCDPISEHNRLYWYRQTLGQGPEFLTYFQNEAQLEKSRLLSDRFSAERPKGSFSTLEIQRTEQGDSAMYLCASSYDRLVENTGELFFGEGSRLTVL.

This clonotype appeared a few times. The chain employs TRBV5-1 and TRBJ2-2; TRBD1 matches at 8 bases. The V gene end was trimmed by 4 bases and the J gene end by 6 bases; junction bases not matched to a gene: 14. The CDR3 is 17 residues long. In germline, CDR1 is SGHRS, CDR2 YFSETQ. The CDR3 loop reads CASSHGQGKISSGELFF. The DNA for the CDR3 is TGCGCCAGCAGCCATGGACAGGGAAAGATCTCCTCCGGGGAGCTGTTTTTT.

The chain joins TRBV13 to TRBJ2-4, with D perhaps being TRBD1 or TRBD2 (6 bases each). CDR3 size: 14 residues. Germline CDR1 and CDR2: PRHDT and FYEKMQ (reference sequence). Deletions cut 5 bases from V and 2 bases from J, with 10 bases between. As DNA, the CDR3 is TGTGCCAGCAGCCCTGGGGGGCCCAAAAACATTCAGTACTTC. Translation: CASSPGGPKNIQYF.

This chain connects TRBV5-1 to TRBJ2-5; the D gene is possibly TRBD1 (6 bases). V was trimmed by 3 bases and J by 1 base, leaving 19 bases between them. The CDR3 is 17 amino acids. CDR1 and CDR2 (germline): SGHRS, YFSETQ. CDR3 in DNA: TGCGCCAGCAGCTCGGGGATAGGGGGATGGGCCCAAGAGACCCAGTACTTC. It specifies CASSSGIGGWAQETQYF. Full variable domain (remainder filled in from reference TRBV5-1 and TRBJ2-5): KAGVTQTPRYLIKTRGQQVTLSCSPISGHRSVSWYQQTPGQGLQFLFEYFSETQRNKGNFPGRFSGRQFSNSRSEMNVSTLELGDSALYLCASSSGIGGWAQETQYFGPGTRLLVL.

The genes are TRBV12-3 or TRBV12-4 and TRBJ2-1; a weak D match, TRBD2 (6 bases). V gave up 4 bases and J gave up 10 bases, with 11 bases separating them. There are 12 residues in the CDR3. The chain's CDR3 is CASSSRESEQFF. In DNA form, the CDR3 reads TGTGCCAGCAGTTCACGGGAGTCGGAGCAGTTCTTC.

This clonotype has more than one count but fewer than ten. CDR3 coding DNA: TGTGCCAGCAACGAACAGGGGGCGCGAGAAGCTTTCTTT. Its protein is CASNEQGAREAFF. The chain is built from TRBV27 and TRBJ1-1, with TRBD1 identical over 9 bases. The trim removed 7 bases at V and 8 bases at J, leaving 8 bases unmatched. This CDR3 is 13 amino acids long. Looked up from germline, CDR1 is MNHEY and CDR2 is SMNVEV (reference sequence).

This clonotype has more than one count but fewer than ten. This chain uses TRBV10-3 with TRBJ2-3, with D hard to call. The germline V gene has CDR1 ENHRY and CDR2 SYGVKD. The CDR3 sequence is 13 residues long. V gave up 4 bases and J gave up 2 bases, with 7 bases separating them. CDR3 loop: CAISGSVTDTQYF. The CDR3 nucleotides read TGTGCCATCAGTGGAAGCGTCACAGATACGCAGTATTTT.

This clonotype was seen more than once but under ten times. The chain couples TRBV7-3 to TRBJ2-3; 7 positions match TRBD1. Trimming at V came to 4 bases and at J to 2 bases, leaving 6 bases not matched to a gene. The CDR3 loop spans 15 amino acids. Germline CDR1 reads SGHTA; CDR2 reads FQGTGA. This CDR3 reads CASSSVQGDTDTQYF. The CDR3, as DNA: TGTGCCAGCAGCTCGGTCCAGGGGGACACAGATACGCAGTATTTT.

This clonotype was observed a handful of times. The V gene is TRBV4-3, the J gene TRBJ2-5; TRBD2 aligns across 12 bases. Trimming removed 1 base from V and 5 bases from J; junction bases left unmatched: 5. The CDR3 runs 16 residues. Germline V gene sequence: CDR1 LGHNA, CDR2 YSLEER. CDR3 coding DNA: TGCGCCAGCAGCCAAGGCTGGACTAGCGGGGCGGAGACCCAGTACTTC. The encoded protein is CASSQGWTSGAETQYF.

This clonotype occurred once. The chain combines TRBV10-3 with TRBJ1-6, with D tentatively TRBD1 (5 bases). CDR1 ENHRY and CDR2 SYGVKD come from the germline V gene. This CDR3 contains 14 residues. Trimming cost V 3 bases and J 11 bases, with 14 bases left between them. The CDR3 DNA sequence: TGTGCCATCAGTGACCGGGGGGTCAACCCACCCCTCCACTTT. Translation gives CAISDRGVNPPLHF.

The chain couples TRBV5-1 to TRBJ2-3; D ambiguous. Germline CDR1 SGHRS, CDR2 YFSETQ. This CDR3 region has 15 residues. V was trimmed by 2 bases and J by 1 base, leaving 11 bases between them. For the CDR3, the DNA is TGCGCCAGCAGCTTCAAATTTCGGGGCACAGATACGCAGTATTTT. This gives the protein CASSFKFRGTDTQYF.

The sample holds many counts of this clonotype. The junction and the germline gene differ at one end; a read error may be behind it. The gene calls are TRBV5-1 and TRBJ2-5; maybe TRBD2 (6 bases). This CDR3 spans 13 amino acids. Germline CDR1 reads SGHRS; CDR2 reads YFSETQ. The CDR3 protein is CASSLTGEETQYF. DNA of the CDR3: TGTGCCAGCAGCTTAACGGGGGAAGAGACCCAGTACTTC.

This clonotype was counted between two and nine times. The chain links TRBV5-1 to TRBJ2-2; TRBD1 matches at 7 bases. V lost 0 bases to trimming and J lost 7 bases; unmatched junction nucleotides: 12. CDR1 SGHRS and CDR2 YFSETQ come from the germline V gene. The CDR3 spans 17 residues. CDR3 sequence (DNA): TGCGCCAGCAGCTTGGACCCAGACAGGGCCCGGAGCGGGGAGCTGTTTTTT. Translating gives CASSLDPDRARSGELFF.

V and J are TRBV3-1 and TRBJ2-5; D might be TRBD1 (5 bases). The CDR3 consists of 14 residues. V shed 4 bases and J shed 2 bases, with 11 bases lying between them. Germline-derived CDR1 and CDR2 are LGHDT and YNNKEL (reference sequence). CDR3 region: CASSRQGNQETQYF. The CDR3 nucleotides are TGTGCCAGCAGCCGTCAGGGTAATCAAGAGACCCAGTACTTC.

The sample holds many counts of this clonotype. The chain is built from TRBV10-2 and TRBJ2-2; TRBD2 matches at 15 bases. The CDR3 runs 17 residues. V was pared by 4 bases and J by 6 bases, with 6 bases of the junction left unmatched. From germline, CDR1 is WSHSY and CDR2 SAAADI. The CDR3 sequence is CASSGTSGGAISGELFF. The CDR3 bases are TGCGCCAGCAGTGGGACTAGCGGGGGGGCGATCTCCGGGGAGCTGTTTTTT.

This clonotype was observed a single time. The chain is built from TRBV7-2 and TRBJ2-5; D might be TRBD1 (6 bases). Trimming removed 4 bases at V and 2 bases at J, with 11 bases between. This CDR3 region has 14 residues. Germline V CDR1 and CDR2: SGHTA, FQGNSA. CDR3 in amino acids: CASSYQGQQETQYF. The CDR3 DNA reads TGTGCCAGCAGCTACCAGGGGCAGCAAGAGACCCAGTACTTC.